This TCR beta chain emerged from a study of T cells after yellow fever vaccination. Study background: SMART-Seq v4 Ultra Low Input served to prepare low-cell-number fractions.

Making TCR cDNA involved 5'RACE template switching, which added UMIs and a universal primer site. One entry per CDR3 protein results from TCRdb running MiXCR on the 5' RACE reads. The sample lists around 550,000 distinct CDR3 sequences, about 19% occurring once. Findings and limits, study-wide: Clonotypes found in both CD4 and CD8 compartments made up a small share. Secondary responses were weaker yet peaked faster, day 5 versus 15.

This clonotype was seen a handful of times. Its matching antigen is unknown. CDR1 is SGHDN and CDR2 is FVKESK in the germline V gene. The CDR3 consists of 18 residues. V was pared by 1 base and J by 7 bases, with 13 bases of the junction left unmatched. The receptor was derived from a man aged 25 to 45 who received the YFV17D yellow fever vaccine. The sequenced sample was PBMCs, obtained 15 days after the yellow fever booster vaccination. The chain combines TRBV14 with TRBJ2-7; TRBD2 matches 13 bases. The CDR3 spells CASSQAHGTSGVFWEQYF. CDR3 sequence (DNA): TGTGCCAGCAGCCAAGCCCACGGGACTAGCGGGGTCTTTTGGGAGCAGTACTTC.